Described below is a single T cell receptor (beta chain) sequence and its context. Using immunoSEQ multiplex PCR, the repertoire was profiled, and TCRdb retains in-frame clones only, with some absent. The repertoire holds roughly 150,000 clones, with more than 65% as singletons. The sample belongs to a study of blood T cell repertoires in COVID-19. About the research overall: Acute and convalescent COVID-19 samples came from the United States, Italy and Spain.

This CDR3 region has 15 residues. V was clipped by 4 bases and J by 5 bases; unmatched bases: 9. Germline assignment: CDR1 SGHRS and CDR2 YFSETQ. Sequencing was carried out using peripheral blood. The V gene is TRBV5-1, the J gene TRBJ1-1; 9 nucleotides align to TRBD1. The clonotype was recovered from a man in his 70s with active or convalescent COVID-19. In nucleotides, the CDR3 is TGCGCCAGCAGCCCGCCGGGACAGGGATGGACTGAAGCTTTCTTT. This gives the protein CASSPPGQGWTEAFF.